One sample yielded the 15 T cell receptor beta chains listed below, sequenced in a study of CD8 T cells in Susac syndrome. Reverse transcription of 0.5 to 1 ug RNA was performed with random hexamers. TCRdb reprocessed the immunoSEQ multiplex PCR reads via MiXCR and lists one record per CDR3 protein. The sample records approximately 190,000 distinct CDR3 sequences, approximately 93% being singletons. The sequenced sample consisted of CD4+ T cells from PBMCs. The receptors stem from a human donor in good health.

This clonotype was detected a few times. The chain couples TRBV7-9 to TRBJ2-5; D is unclear. Germline CDR1 and CDR2: SEHNR and FQNEAQ (reference sequence). The CDR3 runs to 13 residues. The germline V and J ends were trimmed by 0 bases and 5 bases, with 7 bases remaining between them. CDR3 coding DNA: TGTGCCAGCAGCTTAGCGGGGTCCGAGACCCAGTACTTC. Protein product: CASSLAGSETQYF.

The rearrangement joins TRBV7-2 to TRBJ2-5, with 9 nucleotides matching TRBD1. This CDR3 has 15 amino acids. Germline V gene sequence: CDR1 SGHTA, CDR2 FQGNSA. V shed 0 bases, J shed 4 bases, and the junction held 3 bases outside the gene matches. For the CDR3, the DNA is TGTGCCAGCAGCTTAGCCTCGACAGGGGGAGAGACCCAGTACTTC. This codes for CASSLASTGGETQYF.

This chain joins TRBV5-1 and TRBJ2-7; 8 bases agree with TRBD2. Germline assignment: CDR1 SGHRS and CDR2 YFSETQ. The CDR3 runs to 15 residues. Losses at the gene ends were 4 bases for V and 0 bases for J; bases not matched to a gene: 6. CDR3: CASSIDGGVSYEQYF. Here the CDR3 DNA reads TGCGCCAGCAGCATTGACGGGGGGGTCTCCTACGAGCAGTACTTC.

The chain employs TRBV19 and TRBJ2-3; no reliable D call. V was trimmed by 4 bases and J by 1 base, leaving 9 bases between them. The CDR3 sequence is 14 residues long. Germline values: CDR1 LNHDA, CDR2 SQIVND (reference sequence). The CDR3 nucleotides are TGTGCCAGTAGTAAGCAGACCCGCACAGATACGCAGTATTTT. As protein: CASSKQTRTDTQYF.

The chain links TRBV7-2 to TRBJ1-4; weak D call: TRBD1 (5 bases). Germline CDR1 reads SGHTA; CDR2 reads FQGNSA. The CDR3 has 14 residues. V was clipped by 4 bases and J by 5 bases, with 11 bases between them. CDR3 residues: CASSYGARNEKLFF. DNA for the CDR3: TGTGCCAGCAGCTACGGGGCACGAAATGAAAAACTGTTTTTT.

CDR3 residues: CSVVGEGKSQPQHF. In DNA form, the CDR3 reads TGCAGCGTTGTGGGGGAGGGGAAGAGTCAGCCCCAGCATTTT. The genes are TRBV29-1 and TRBJ1-5; D may be TRBD1 (5 bases). Germline-derived CDR1 and CDR2 are SQVTM and ANQGSEA. This CDR3 spans 14 amino acids. Trimming removed 4 bases at V and 6 bases at J, with 16 bases between.

The V and J genes are TRBV5-1 and TRBJ2-2, with D tentatively TRBD2 (6 bases). Trimming left V 0 bases short and J 5 bases short, with 14 bases between. The germline CDR1 and CDR2 sequences are SGHRS and YFSETQ. The CDR3 length is 16 residues. The CDR3 loop reads CASSLGGQGGTGELFF. Here the CDR3 DNA reads TGCGCCAGCAGCTTGGGAGGTCAGGGAGGAACCGGGGAGCTGTTTTTT.

This clonotype was detected only once. The chain has TRBV9 and TRBJ2-1; D is uncertain. The CDR3 sequence is 13 residues long. Germline CDR1 SGDLS, CDR2 YYNGEE. V lost 0 bases, J lost 7 bases, and 8 bases lay in between. The CDR3 DNA reads TGTGCCAGCAGCGTAGACCGACGAAATGAGCAGTTCTTC. Protein: CASSVDRRNEQFF.

This chain connects TRBV7-2 to TRBJ1-2; maybe TRBD1 (6 bases). Germline V gene sequence: CDR1 SGHTA, CDR2 FQGNSA. The CDR3 totals 18 residues. V lost 6 bases to trimming and J lost 0 bases, with 23 bases between them. The CDR3 spells CASSLKAGGPITNYGYTF. DNA for the CDR3: TGTGCCAGCAGTCTTAAGGCTGGGGGGCCAATTACTAACTATGGCTACACCTTC. Full variable domain (missing parts from reference TRBV7-2 and TRBJ1-2): GAGVSQSPSNKVTEKGKDVELRCDPISGHTALYWYRQSLGQGLEFLIYFQGNSAPDKSGLPSDRFSAERTGGSVSTLTIQRTQQEDSAVYLCASSLKAGGPITNYGYTFGSGTRLTVV.

The V and J genes are TRBV6-8 and TRBJ1-5, with D perhaps TRBD1 (5 bases). V lost 2 bases and J lost 5, with 16 bases in between. Germline CDR1 and CDR2: MNHGY and SAAAGT. This CDR3 is built from 16 residues. In nucleotides, the CDR3 is TGTGCCAGCAGTTACCATGCCGCAGGGATGGATCAGCCCCAGCATTTT. Translated: CASSYHAAGMDQPQHF.

V gene TRBV12-3 or TRBV12-4 combines with J gene TRBJ2-4; TRBD2 is a possible D gene (5 bases). The CDR3 is 13 residues long. V lost 6 bases and J 5 bases, leaving 11 bases between the germline ends. This chain's CDR3 is CASSPGEQNIQYF. The CDR3 region has the DNA TGTGCCAGCAGCCCCGGGGAACAAAACATTCAGTACTTC.

The chain recombines TRBV24-1 with TRBJ2-3; the D is unclear. The V and J ends lost 3 bases and 6 bases respectively, with 9 bases between them. The CDR3 totals 13 residues. Looked up from germline, CDR1 is KGHDR and CDR2 is SFDVKD. This CDR3 reads CATSDSSMDTQYF. Here the CDR3 DNA reads TGTGCCACCAGTGATAGCAGTATGGATACGCAGTATTTT.

V is TRBV5-1 and J is TRBJ2-2, with D unresolved. Per germline, CDR1 SGHRS and CDR2 YFSETQ. V was shortened by 0 bases and J by 0 bases, with 9 bases between the two germline ends. The length of the CDR3 is 16 residues. CDR3 coding DNA: TGCGCCAGCAGCTTGGCCGAAATAGCGAACACCGGGGAGCTGTTTTTT. Translating it yields CASSLAEIANTGELFF.

The chain has TRBV12-3 or TRBV12-4 and TRBJ1-1, with a weak D call TRBD1 (5 bases). The CDR3 loop spans 11 amino acids. V was pared by 5 bases and J by 11 bases, with 12 bases between. In DNA, the CDR3 is TGTGCCAGCAGTCCAGGGTTGCGGGCTTTCTTT. This codes for CASSPGLRAFF.

The rearrangement uses TRBV4-2 and TRBJ1-6, with D possibly TRBD1 on 5 matching bases. V shed 2 bases and J shed 10 bases, with 21 bases lying between them. The length of the CDR3 is 17 residues. Per germline, CDR1 LGHNA and CDR2 YNFKEQ. The CDR3 nucleotides read TGTGCCAGCAGCCAACCCAAAACAAGGGGCCTAGGGTCACCCCTCCACTTT. Amino acid sequence: CASSQPKTRGLGSPLHF.